Shown below are 6 T cell receptor beta chains from a single sample sequenced in a study of blood T cell repertoires in COVID-19. Sequencing was performed with immunoSEQ multiplex PCR; in TCRdb, only in-frame clones are kept and a portion is missing. The profile covers about 90,000 clones, with around three quarters appearing a single time and around 10% taken by the ten largest. What was sequenced was peripheral blood. Every receptor here comes from a woman in her 70s with acute or convalescent COVID-19.

CDR3 loop: CASSLVTSGGSNTGELFF. In DNA form, the CDR3 reads TGTGCCAGCAGCTTAGTGACTAGCGGGGGATCGAACACCGGGGAGCTGTTTTTT. This sequence joins TRBV7-2 and TRBJ2-2, with 12 positions matching TRBD2. CDR3 length equals 18 residues. Germline V gives CDR1 SGHTA, CDR2 FQGNSA. The ends lost 1 base at V and 0 bases at J; junction bases unmatched: 3. Full variable domain (remainder filled in from reference TRBV7-2 and TRBJ2-2): GAGVSQSPSNKVTEKGKDVELRCDPISGHTALYWYRQSLGQGLEFLIYFQGNSAPDKSGLPSDRFSAERTGGSVSTLTIQRTQQEDSAVYLCASSLVTSGGSNTGELFFGEGSRLTVL.

The CDR3 is CASSQNRDRAVTQYF. CDR3 nucleotides: TGTGCCAGCAGCCAAAACCGGGACAGGGCGGTGACCCAGTACTTC. The chain recombines TRBV3-1 (or the pseudogene TRBV3-2) with TRBJ2-5; 9 nucleotides line up with TRBD1. Germline V CDR1 and CDR2: LGHDT, YNNKEL (reference sequence). This CDR3 region has 15 residues. Trimming at V came to 2 bases and at J to 7 bases, leaving 8 bases not matched to a gene.

This chain uses TRBV9 with TRBJ1-2, with 9 bases matching TRBD1. Germline CDR1 and CDR2: SGDLS and YYNGEE. V trimming: 0 bases; J trimming: 8 bases; junction bases outside the gene matches: 17. CDR3 size: 18 residues. CDR3 in DNA: TGTGCCAGCAGCGTAGCTACCCAAGAGTCGGGACAGGGTTACGGCTACACCTTC. It yields the protein CASSVATQESGQGYGYTF.

V is TRBV11-2 and J is TRBJ2-6; TRBD1 matches 8 bases. This CDR3 has 19 amino acids. Germline lookup yields CDR1 SGHAT and CDR2 FQNNGV. Trimming cost V 5 bases and J 2 bases; bases outside gene matches: 14. CDR3 amino acids: CASSLGGTGTPPGANVLTF. As DNA, the CDR3 is TGTGCCAGCAGCCTAGGGGGGACAGGAACCCCACCTGGGGCCAACGTCCTGACTTTC.

The genes are TRBV5-6 and TRBJ1-2; 8 nucleotides agree with TRBD1. In germline, CDR1 is SGHDT, CDR2 YYEEEE. The CDR3 is made up of 14 amino acids. After removal of 4 bases from V and 3 bases from J, the junction contained 5 bases not matched to a gene. The chain's CDR3 is CASSPDRGDYGYTF. CDR3 nucleotide sequence: TGTGCCAGCAGCCCCGACAGGGGCGACTATGGCTACACCTTC.

The chain is built from TRBV3-1 (or the pseudogene TRBV3-2) and TRBJ1-1; 7 nucleotides match TRBD1. Germline V CDR1 and CDR2: LGHDT, YNNKEL (reference sequence). The CDR3 sequence is 14 residues long. With V trimmed by 4 bases and J by 0 bases, 2 bases remained unmatched. CDR3 nucleotide sequence: TGTGCCAGCAGCCCAGGGGGGATGAACACTGAAGCTTTCTTT. Protein: CASSPGGMNTEAFF.